This T cell receptor beta chain came from a study of blood T cell repertoires in COVID-19. In germline, CDR1 is SGHTA, CDR2 FQGNSA. The CDR3 covers 14 residues. Trimming removed 7 bases from V and 1 base from J, with 13 bases in between. Per the original data handling: Reference gene primers were amplified, and this amplification served to estimate nucleated cell counts. Only in-frame clones appear in the TCRdb table, and some are missing; sequencing was by immunoSEQ multiplex PCR. V and J calls and clone size are given by that table; D and trimming were obtained from the DNA. Of hundreds of thousands of clones listed, roughly 90% are singletons.

The chain couples TRBV7-2 to TRBJ1-1, with D tentatively TRBD1 (5 bases). Sequencing used peripheral blood. This receptor was obtained from a woman aged 50 to 60 with acute or convalescent COVID-19. CDR3 nucleotide sequence: TGTGCCAGCAAAGGGGAAACGAGGAACACTGAAGCTTTCTTT. Protein product: CASKGETRNTEAFF.